Presented here are 27 T cell receptor beta chains from one specimen sequenced in a study of control samples from healthy donors and cancer patients. Assay: immunoSEQ multiplex PCR; the TCRdb copy retains only in-frame clones and omits some. The data contain over 80,000 clones, 90% to 95% of them seen just once; the ten biggest clones take up around 16%. Sequenced material: blood. The receptor source for this set is a man in his thirties or forties in good health.

The genes are TRBV6-6 and TRBJ1-2; TRBD1 agrees at 7 bases. Germline V gives CDR1 MNHNY, CDR2 SVGAGI (reference sequence). The CDR3 length is 14 residues. Germline trimming cut 5 bases from V and 6 bases from J; bases unmatched to any gene: 9. This CDR3 reads CASSLTEGANGYTF. DNA for the CDR3: TGTGCCAGCAGTCTTACGGAGGGGGCGAATGGCTACACCTTC.

The chain couples TRBV25-1 to TRBJ1-1; 7 nucleotides align to TRBD1. The CDR3 loop spans 14 amino acids. Germline CDR1 reads MGHDK; CDR2 reads SYGVNS. Germline trimming cut 4 bases from V and 0 bases from J; bases unmatched to any gene: 2. CDR3 in amino acids: CASSGDSMNTEAFF. Here the CDR3 DNA reads TGTGCCAGCAGTGGGGACAGCATGAACACTGAAGCTTTCTTT.

The chain employs TRBV5-1 and TRBJ2-5; D ambiguous. V lost 4 bases, J lost 2 bases, and 15 bases lay in between. The germline V gene has CDR1 SGHRS and CDR2 YFSETQ. The CDR3 is 15 amino acids. The CDR3 sequence: CASSPTSVIQETQYF. The CDR3 DNA follows: TGCGCCAGCAGCCCCACCTCAGTGATACAAGAGACCCAGTACTTC. Looking up the rest from reference TRBV5-1 and TRBJ2-5 gives the full variable domain: KAGVTQTPRYLIKTRGQQVTLSCSPISGHRSVSWYQQTPGQGLQFLFEYFSETQRNKGNFPGRFSGRQFSNSRSEMNVSTLELGDSALYLCASSPTSVIQETQYFGPGTRLLVL.

The rearrangement links TRBV6-5 to TRBJ2-1; 7 bases fit TRBD1. The CDR3 runs 14 residues. Germline V gene data show CDR1 as MNHEY and CDR2 as SVGAGI. V dropped 4 bases and J dropped 3; count of bases not matched to a gene: 3. The CDR3 sequence: CASSFRDSYNEQFF. CDR3 nucleotide sequence: TGTGCCAGCAGTTTCCGGGACAGCTACAATGAGCAGTTCTTC.

Turning to this clone: Relative to the germline gene, one junction end is altered; a read error may explain this. V and J are TRBV28 and TRBJ1-1; D perhaps matches TRBD1 (6 bases). This CDR3 has 14 residues. Per the germline V gene, CDR1 is MDHEN and CDR2 is SYDVKM. CDR3 protein: CASSFVRGNSEAFF. The CDR3 region has the DNA TGTGCCAGCAGTTTCGTAAGGGGGAACTCTGAAGCTTTCTTT.

A word on this clone: A junction end diverges from the germline sequence, so it may reflect a read error. The chain uses TRBV5-6 and TRBJ1-1, with 8 nucleotides matching TRBD1. Looked up from germline, CDR1 is SGHDT and CDR2 is YYEEEE. This CDR3 has 11 amino acids. CDR3 coding DNA: TGTGCCAGCAGCTTGGTGGGACAGGAGTTTTTT. It yields the protein CASSLVGQEFF. Combining the CDR3 with reference TRBV5-6 and TRBJ1-1 gives the whole variable domain DAGVTQSPTHLIKTRGQQVTLRCSPKSGHDTVSWYQQALGQGPQFIFQYYEEEERQRGNFPDRFSGHQFPNYSSELNVNALLLGDSALYLCASSLVGQEFFGQGTRLTVV.

This rearrangement joins TRBV11-3 to TRBJ2-1; D perhaps matches TRBD2 (7 bases). V dropped 5 bases and J dropped 7 bases, with 15 bases sitting between them. Per germline, CDR1 SGHNT and CDR2 YENEEA. The CDR3 has 14 amino acids. CDR3 loop: CASSRGGYGNEQFF. CDR3 coding DNA: TGTGCCAGCAGCAGGGGGGGGTACGGGAATGAGCAGTTCTTC.

This CDR3 reads CASSLWQAGNTEAFF. The CDR3 DNA is TGTGCCAGCAGCTTATGGCAGGCAGGGAACACTGAAGCTTTCTTT. The rearrangement joins TRBV11-2 to TRBJ1-1; D ambiguous. This CDR3 comprises 15 residues. Trimming took 2 bases from V and 1 from J, leaving 11 bases between them. In germline, CDR1 is SGHAT, CDR2 FQNNGV.

This clone was seen only once. This chain joins TRBV2 and TRBJ1-6; TRBD1 matches 7 bases. Germline V gene sequence: CDR1 SNHLY, CDR2 FYNNEI. The CDR3 has 14 amino acids. Unmatched junction bases numbered 10, after V lost 7 bases and J lost 10 bases. Here the CDR3 reads CASNPGQVTSPLHF. As DNA, the CDR3 is TGTGCCAGCAACCCTGGACAGGTCACATCACCCCTCCACTTT.

The chain links TRBV9 to TRBJ1-6; perhaps TRBD1 as D (5 bases). The CDR3 spans 21 residues. The germline CDR1 and CDR2 sequences are SGDLS and YYNGEE. The V gene lost 2 bases and the J gene lost 3 bases, with 27 bases spanning the gap. The CDR3 here is CASSVSARPGLGLYYNSPLHF. CDR3 in DNA: TGTGCCAGCAGCGTTTCGGCGAGACCAGGGCTGGGTTTATACTATAATTCACCCCTCCACTTT.

The chain carries TRBV14 and TRBJ1-2, with 9 positions matching TRBD1. This CDR3 comprises 17 residues. Germline V gene sequence: CDR1 SGHDN, CDR2 FVKESK. V gave up 4 bases and J gave up 1 base; unmatched junction bases: 10. CDR3 residues: CASSPGQGFGVNYGYTF. For the CDR3, the DNA is TGTGCCAGCAGCCCGGGACAGGGATTCGGGGTTAACTATGGCTACACCTTC.

This clone was found once. The J gene is TRBJ2-5, the V gene TRBV24-1, with 11 bases fitting TRBD1. Germline assignment: CDR1 KGHDR and CDR2 SFDVKD. This CDR3 region has 16 residues. The J segment lost 4 bases and the V segment lost 3 bases, leaving 6 bases of the junction unmatched. CDR3 in amino acids: CATSDGDRGSGETQYF. CDR3 nucleotides: TGTGCCACCAGTGATGGGGACAGGGGGAGTGGAGAGACCCAGTACTTC.

The V and J genes are TRBV23-1 and TRBJ1-1; tentatively, D is TRBD1 (5 bases). TRBV23-1 is an open reading frame whose function is uncertain. This CDR3 has 15 amino acids. With 5 bases removed from V and 0 bases from J, the gap between germline ends came to 13 bases. The CDR3 DNA is TGCGCCAGCAGTAGAACTGGACATCTGAACACTGAAGCTTTCTTT. Amino acids: CASSRTGHLNTEAFF.

The V call is TRBV28, the J call TRBJ2-7; TRBD2 matches at 11 bases. Trimming removed 7 bases from V and 1 base from J; junction bases left unmatched: 9. The CDR3 covers 16 residues. Germline values: CDR1 MDHEN, CDR2 SYDVKM. The CDR3: CASTRPGLAASYEQYF. CDR3 bases: TGTGCCAGCACCCGACCGGGACTAGCGGCTTCCTACGAGCAGTACTTC.

The rearrangement uses TRBV15 and TRBJ2-7, with 10 positions matching TRBD2. The CDR3 spans 15 residues. CDR1 LNHNV and CDR2 YYDKDF come from the germline V gene (reference sequence). With 5 bases clipped from V and 5 bases from J, the junction kept 9 bases outside the gene matches. The CDR3 loop is CATSLLAGRRDEQYF. The CDR3 bases are TGTGCCACCAGCTTACTAGCGGGAAGGAGGGACGAGCAGTACTTC.

In this sample, this clone turned up once. The genes are TRBV15 and TRBJ2-7; 8 bases are shared with TRBD1. Per the germline V gene, CDR1 is LNHNV and CDR2 is YYDKDF (reference sequence). This CDR3 has 16 residues. Trimming removed 1 base from V and 4 bases from J; junction bases left unmatched: 9. Here the CDR3 reads CATSRGVGQAMYEQYF. CDR3 nucleotides: TGTGCCACCAGCAGAGGGGTGGGACAGGCGATGTACGAGCAGTACTTC.

CDR3 sequence: CASSQGNRGREEKLFF. CDR3 nucleotide sequence: TGCGCCAGCAGCCAAGGGAACAGGGGCCGAGAGGAAAAACTGTTTTTT. The chain recombines TRBV4-1 with TRBJ1-4; 7 nucleotides match TRBD1. The CDR3 has 16 amino acids. From germline, CDR1 is MGHRA and CDR2 YSYEKL. V lost 1 base, J lost 8 bases, and 10 bases stayed unmatched.

This rearrangement joins TRBV3-1 (or the pseudogene TRBV3-2) to TRBJ2-2; D may correspond to TRBD1 or TRBD2 (6 bases each). Trimming left V 2 bases short and J 8 bases short, with 12 bases between. CDR3 length: 14 residues. Germline V lookup: CDR1 LGHDT, CDR2 YNNKEL (reference sequence). The CDR3 DNA reads TGTGCCAGCAGCCAAAGGGGGGAGCGAGGGGAGCTGTTTTTT. It encodes CASSQRGERGELFF.

The genes are TRBV18 and TRBJ2-1; TRBD2 matches at 12 bases. V trimming: 0 bases; J trimming: 8 bases; junction bases outside the gene matches: 5. Germline CDR1 reads KGHSH; CDR2 reads LQKENI. This CDR3 has 16 residues. The chain's CDR3 is CASSPPPSGRVDEQFF. In DNA, the CDR3 is TGTGCCAGCTCACCACCGCCTAGCGGGAGGGTCGATGAGCAGTTCTTC.

The rearrangement uses TRBV18 and TRBJ2-3, with D perhaps given as TRBD1 or TRBD2 (5 bases each). Germline V CDR1 and CDR2: KGHSH, LQKENI. Trimming removed 5 bases at V and 2 bases at J, with 8 bases between. The CDR3 spans 13 residues. Written as DNA, the CDR3 is TGTGCCAGCTCAATCGGGACCACAGATACGCAGTATTTT. Protein sequence: CASSIGTTDTQYF.

V is TRBV19 and J is TRBJ2-7, with 7 nucleotides matching TRBD2. Germline-derived CDR1 and CDR2 are LNHDA and SQIVND (reference sequence). V lost 1 base and J lost 3; bases outside the gene matches: 6. The CDR3 is 15 amino acids. CDR3 loop: CASSIGSGGSYEQYF. CDR3 nucleotide sequence: TGTGCCAGTAGTATAGGGTCGGGCGGGAGCTACGAGCAGTACTTC.

This chain connects TRBV4-3 to TRBJ1-5; D remains ambiguous. The V gene's germline CDR1 is LGHNA and CDR2 YSLEER. CDR3 length equals 15 residues. The V and J ends lost 0 bases and 0 bases respectively, with 6 bases between them. For the CDR3, the DNA is TGCGCCAGCAGCCAAGACAACTATAGCAATCAGCCCCAGCATTTT. Its translation: CASSQDNYSNQPQHF.

The rearrangement joins TRBV28 to TRBJ1-3; D is unresolved. V shed 6 bases and J shed 4 bases, with 16 bases lying between them. The CDR3 contains 15 residues. The germline V gene encodes CDR1 MDHEN and CDR2 SYDVKM. CDR3 DNA: TGTGCCAGCAGCGATAGACGGACGGCCGGAAACACCATATATTTT. Its translation: CASSDRRTAGNTIYF.

Here the CDR3 reads CASSQATRGGGNTIYF. The CDR3 DNA is TGTGCCAGCAGCCAAGCAACCAGGGGAGGTGGAAACACCATATATTTT. The chain carries TRBV3-1 (or the pseudogene TRBV3-2) and TRBJ1-3; D perhaps matches TRBD1 (6 bases). The CDR3 length is 16 residues. Germline V gene sequence: CDR1 LGHDT, CDR2 YNNKEL (reference sequence). Between the trimmed V and J ends, which lost 1 base and 3 bases, there was a span of 13 bases.

The chain is built from TRBV5-1 and TRBJ2-7, with TRBD2 matching 11 bases. The CDR3 totals 15 residues. V gave up 4 bases and J gave up 6 bases; unmatched junction bases: 9. Germline CDR1 SGHRS, CDR2 YFSETQ. The CDR3 loop is CASSPLAGGPLEQYF. In DNA, the CDR3 is TGCGCCAGCAGCCCTTTAGCGGGAGGGCCCCTCGAGCAGTACTTC.

The chain combines TRBV18 with TRBJ2-7; D might be TRBD2 (6 bases). Looked up from germline, CDR1 is KGHSH and CDR2 is LQKENI. The CDR3 has 17 amino acids. Trimming shortened V by 1 base and J by 2 bases, and 18 bases separated the two germline ends. The CDR3 is CASSPRGGRGGTYEQYF. CDR3 coding DNA: TGTGCCAGCTCACCACGGGGAGGAAGGGGCGGAACCTACGAGCAGTACTTC.

The chain combines TRBV27 with TRBJ1-1; a possible D gene is TRBD1 (5 bases). The CDR3 is 15 residues long. Trimming cost V 6 bases and J 3 bases, with 17 bases left between them. Germline lookup yields CDR1 MNHEY and CDR2 SMNVEV (reference sequence). In DNA form, the CDR3 reads TGTGCCAGCAGGAAATCAGGGATTCTGGACACTGAAGCTTTCTTT. Residues: CASRKSGILDTEAFF.